This T cell receptor beta chain was captured in a study of T cell changes during pregnancy in multiple sclerosis. The data were produced by immunoSEQ multiplex PCR, yet TCRdb's version contains in-frame clones alone and is incomplete. This sample has tens of thousands of clones; 75% to 95% occur once, and the top ten carry approximately 1.1%. Per germline, CDR1 SGHNT and CDR2 YYREEE (reference sequence). This CDR3 has 15 amino acids. The junction had 8 bases not matched to a gene; V was cut back by 7 bases and J by 3 bases. This clonotype was sampled from a female donor in good health, enrolled as a control in a pregnancy study. Sequencing was performed on peripheral blood, taken after pregnancy. The chain employs TRBV5-4 and TRBJ2-7; 12 nucleotides agree with TRBD2. The CDR3 region has the DNA TGTGCCAGCGGACGACGACTAGCGGGAGACTACGAGCAGTACTTC. Its protein product is CASGRRLAGDYEQYF.